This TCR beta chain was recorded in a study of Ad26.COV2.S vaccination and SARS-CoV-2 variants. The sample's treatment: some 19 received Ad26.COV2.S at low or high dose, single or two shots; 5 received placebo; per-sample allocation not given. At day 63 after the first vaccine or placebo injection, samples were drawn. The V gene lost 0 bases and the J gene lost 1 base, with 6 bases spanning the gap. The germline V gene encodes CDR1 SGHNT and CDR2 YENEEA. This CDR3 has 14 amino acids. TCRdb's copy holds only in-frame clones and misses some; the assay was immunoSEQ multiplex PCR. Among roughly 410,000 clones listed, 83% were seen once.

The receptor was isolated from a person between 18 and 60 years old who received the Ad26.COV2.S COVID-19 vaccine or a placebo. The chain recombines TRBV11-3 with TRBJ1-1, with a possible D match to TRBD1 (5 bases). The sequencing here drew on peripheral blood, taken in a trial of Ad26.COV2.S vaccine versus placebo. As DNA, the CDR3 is TGTGCCAGCAGCTTAGATGGGACGAACACTGAAGCTTTCTTT. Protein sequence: CASSLDGTNTEAFF.